Presented here are 16 T cell receptor beta chains from one specimen sequenced in a study of blood T cell repertoires in COVID-19. This table comes from immunoSEQ multiplex PCR, and its TCRdb copy is limited to in-frame clones, with some not included. The sample holds around 250,000 clones, almost 85% seen once. Material for sequencing was PBMCs or T cells enriched from blood (not recorded which). The receptors shown here come from a woman aged 45-60 years with acute COVID-19.

The rearrangement uses TRBV27 and TRBJ1-2; 11 bases align to TRBD1. V was pared by 3 bases and J by 4 bases, with 4 bases of the junction left unmatched. CDR3 length: 15 residues. The germline V gene has CDR1 MNHEY and CDR2 SMNVEV (reference sequence). The CDR3 nucleotides are TGTGCCAGCAGTTTCCTTGGACAGGGGGCCTATGGCTACACCTTC. It is translated as CASSFLGQGAYGYTF.

This clone appeared once. The chain has TRBV5-4 and TRBJ1-1; D is possibly TRBD1 (5 bases). The V gene's germline CDR1 is SGHNT and CDR2 YYREEE (reference sequence). The ends were cut back, 0 bases at V and 0 bases at J, with 12 bases in the middle. The CDR3 has 16 amino acids. The CDR3 is CASSLARQNLNTEAFF. In DNA, the CDR3 is TGTGCCAGCAGCTTGGCCCGACAGAATCTGAACACTGAAGCTTTCTTT.

This chain uses TRBV27 with TRBJ2-1, with 11 nucleotides matching TRBD2. Germline-derived CDR1 and CDR2 are MNHEY and SMNVEV (reference sequence). There are 16 residues in the CDR3. Unmatched junction bases numbered 9, after V lost 2 bases and J lost 9 bases. The CDR3 bases are TGTGCCAGCAGTTTACTCCTAGCGGGGGGACTGGGTGAGCAGTTCTTC. This translates into CASSLLLAGGLGEQFF.

The rearrangement uses TRBV6-5 and TRBJ1-5; possible D gene TRBD1, 5 bases. Trimming pared 6 bases from V and 6 bases from J, leaving 15 bases between. The CDR3 has 14 amino acids. Per germline, CDR1 MNHEY and CDR2 SVGAGI. The CDR3 protein is CASRLGGGSQPQHF. As DNA, the CDR3 is TGTGCCAGCAGGCTTGGGGGGGGGAGTCAGCCCCAGCATTTT.

For the CDR3, the DNA is TGTGCCAGCAGTTTGTCTCAGGGGGCCGGCTATGGCTACACCTTC. Its translation is CASSLSQGAGYGYTF. This chain links TRBV28 with TRBJ1-2, with 8 bases aligning to TRBD1. The CDR3 is 15 residues long. V trimming: 3 bases; J trimming: 4 bases; junction bases outside the gene matches: 7. Germline CDR1 reads MDHEN; CDR2 reads SYDVKM.

The genes are TRBV4-3 and TRBJ1-1; TRBD1 agrees at 7 bases. Germline V lookup: CDR1 LGHNA, CDR2 YSLEER. V shed 0 bases, J shed 1 base, and the junction held 2 bases outside the gene matches. The CDR3 has 15 amino acids. For the CDR3, the DNA is TGCGCCAGCAGCCAAGATCCAGGGGGGAACACTGAAGCTTTCTTT. Translation gives CASSQDPGGNTEAFF.

The CDR3 spells CASSSTHPGGYGYTF. The CDR3 bases are TGTGCCAGCAGCTCGACTCACCCCGGGGGGTATGGCTACACCTTC. The V and J genes are TRBV7-8 and TRBJ1-2, with a weak D call TRBD1 (5 bases). The CDR3 has 15 residues. Trimming stripped 4 bases from V and 5 bases from J, with 17 bases between. Germline V lookup: CDR1 SGHVS, CDR2 FQNEAQ.

The chain carries TRBV10-3 and TRBJ2-5; 10 positions match TRBD2. CDR3 length: 17 amino acids. V was pared by 5 bases and J by 5 bases, with 14 bases of the junction left unmatched. From germline, CDR1 is ENHRY and CDR2 SYGVKD. For the CDR3, the DNA is TGTGCCATCAGTCCAAACCCTAGCGGGGGTTCTACGGAGACCCAGTACTTC. Amino acids: CAISPNPSGGSTETQYF.

The chain has TRBV11-2 and TRBJ2-7, with D unresolved. The CDR3 runs to 14 residues. The germline V gene encodes CDR1 SGHAT and CDR2 FQNNGV. Trimming left V 0 bases short and J 3 bases short, with 9 bases between. The CDR3 is CASSLDIEIYEQYF. DNA of the CDR3: TGTGCCAGCAGCTTAGATATAGAAATCTACGAGCAGTACTTC.

This chain connects TRBV19 to TRBJ1-2; maybe TRBD1 (6 bases). CDR1 and CDR2 from the germline V gene are LNHDA and SQIVND (reference sequence). The CDR3 is 12 residues long. Trimming removed 7 bases from V and 5 bases from J, with 11 bases in between. CDR3 sequence reads: CASIRGGYGYTF. The CDR3 nucleotides read TGTGCCAGTATCAGGGGCGGGTATGGCTACACCTTC.

V gene TRBV7-9 combines with J gene TRBJ2-4; 9 nucleotides match TRBD2. Unmatched junction bases numbered 7, after V lost 6 bases and J lost 4 bases. Germline CDR1 SEHNR, CDR2 FQNEAQ (reference sequence). The CDR3 totals 15 residues. CDR3 bases: TGTGCCAGCAGACCTCCAGCGGGGGGTAAAAACATTCAGTACTTC. Residues: CASRPPAGGKNIQYF.

The sample holds a few counts of this clone. The J gene is TRBJ2-5, the V gene TRBV27; 14 nucleotides align to TRBD2. The CDR3 spans 15 residues. The J segment lost 2 bases and the V segment lost 5 bases, leaving 1 base of the junction unmatched. From germline, CDR1 is MNHEY and CDR2 SMNVEV (reference sequence). The CDR3 sequence is CASSRLAGGQETQYF. CDR3 DNA sequence: TGTGCCAGCAGTCGACTAGCGGGGGGGCAAGAGACCCAGTACTTC.

The gene calls are TRBV6-5 and TRBJ1-2, with D perhaps TRBD1 (6 bases). V gave up 6 bases and J gave up 4 bases, with 18 bases separating them. CDR1 and CDR2 from the germline V gene are MNHEY and SVGAGI. The CDR3 consists of 15 residues. CDR3: CASSLGGGPTYGYTF. The CDR3 nucleotides are TGTGCCAGCAGCCTCGGGGGGGGCCCGACCTATGGCTACACCTTC.

The chain combines TRBV30 with TRBJ1-1; 7 nucleotides line up with TRBD1. The CDR3 has 11 residues. Germline V lookup: CDR1 GTSNPN, CDR2 SVGIG (reference sequence). The DNA of the CDR3 is TGTGCGGGACAGTTGAACACTGAAGCTTTCTTT. Encoded protein: CAGQLNTEAFF.

The J gene is TRBJ1-2, the V gene TRBV19; 9 bases agree with TRBD1. V lost 1 base and J lost 8; bases outside the gene matches: 2. The CDR3 has 13 residues. CDR1 and CDR2 (germline): LNHDA, SQIVND (reference sequence). The CDR3 DNA sequence: TGTGCCAGTAGTATAGGGGGACAGGGCGGCTACACCTTC. Translated, it gives CASSIGGQGGYTF.

CDR3 coding DNA: TGTGCCTGGAGCCCCTCCCCGGGGGCACCCCTCCACTTT. Translating gives CAWSPSPGAPLHF. This sequence joins TRBV30 and TRBJ1-6; maybe TRBD1 (5 bases). CDR1 and CDR2 (germline): GTSNPN, SVGIG (reference sequence). Trimming shortened V by 3 bases and J by 11 bases, and 14 bases separated the two germline ends. The CDR3 loop spans 13 amino acids.